One and the same sample provided the 32 T cell receptor beta chains below, sequenced in a study of CD8 T cells in ankylosing spondylitis. TCRdb reprocessed the 5' RACE reads with MiXCR, giving one entry per CDR3 protein. This sample carries 300,000 to 400,000 distinct CDR3 sequences, about 15% of them seen once, and the ten largest clones take less than 1.1%. Sequences were obtained from blood, either unsorted or a sorted T cell fraction (not recorded which). Source of these receptors: a male donor with ankylosing spondylitis or in good health (not recorded which).

The J gene is TRBJ2-3, the V gene TRBV6-2 or TRBV6-3, with 9 bases aligning to TRBD2. The germline V gene encodes CDR1 MNHEY and CDR2 SVGEGT. The CDR3 extends over 15 amino acids. With 6 bases clipped from V and 8 bases from J, the junction kept 12 bases outside the gene matches. For the CDR3, the DNA is TGTGCCAGCAGGCCGACTAGCGGAGTATCAGCTACGCAGTATTTT. Protein sequence: CASRPTSGVSATQYF.

This clonotype was observed at least ten times. The chain employs TRBV12-3 or TRBV12-4 and TRBJ1-4, with a possible D match to TRBD1 (6 bases). The CDR3 covers 15 residues. V dropped 5 bases and J dropped 4 bases, with 14 bases sitting between them. CDR3: CASSPTGSNNEKLFF. The CDR3, as DNA: TGTGCCAGCAGTCCTACAGGGTCAAATAATGAAAAACTGTTTTTT.

The chain has TRBV24-1 and TRBJ2-5; D is unresolved. V gave up 3 bases and J gave up 2 bases, with 9 bases separating them. The CDR3 sequence is 14 residues long. Germline values: CDR1 KGHDR, CDR2 SFDVKD. The chain's CDR3 is CATSDGGYQETQYF. The CDR3 nucleotides read TGTGCCACCAGTGATGGCGGCTATCAAGAGACCCAGTACTTC.

This clonotype was seen a handful of times. This chain connects TRBV5-1 to TRBJ2-2, with TRBD1 identical over 11 bases. This CDR3 spans 14 amino acids. The V gene's germline CDR1 is SGHRS and CDR2 YFSETQ. J lost 5 bases, V lost 6 bases, and 3 bases had no gene match. The CDR3 reads CASKGQGATGELFF. Written as DNA, the CDR3 is TGCGCCAGCAAAGGACAGGGGGCTACCGGGGAGCTGTTTTTT.

This clonotype was detected a few times. The V and J genes are TRBV5-1 and TRBJ1-2; D is uncertain. Germline V gene sequence: CDR1 SGHRS, CDR2 YFSETQ. This CDR3 is built from 17 residues. Deletions cut 0 bases from V and 1 base from J, with 16 bases between. CDR3 protein: CASSLDGLNWGNYGYTF. CDR3 sequence (DNA): TGCGCCAGCAGCTTGGATGGACTCAACTGGGGTAACTATGGCTACACCTTC.

The chain combines TRBV7-2 with TRBJ2-5, with D perhaps TRBD1 or TRBD2 (6 bases each). The CDR3 has 15 amino acids. Germline V gene sequence: CDR1 SGHTA, CDR2 FQGNSA. Trimming took off 8 bases at V and 4 bases at J, with 20 bases between the two ends. The CDR3 DNA follows: TGTGCCAGCTCCGAGGGGGGAGTAGAAATAGAGACCCAGTACTTC. Encoded protein: CASSEGGVEIETQYF. The variable domain in full, with the rest retrieved from reference TRBV7-2 and TRBJ2-5, is GAGVSQSPSNKVTEKGKDVELRCDPISGHTALYWYRQSLGQGLEFLIYFQGNSAPDKSGLPSDRFSAERTGGSVSTLTIQRTQQEDSAVYLCASSEGGVEIETQYFGPGTRLLVL.

The sample holds a few counts of this clonotype. The chain employs TRBV5-1 and TRBJ2-7, with D perhaps matching TRBD1 (5 bases). Germline V gene data show CDR1 as SGHRS and CDR2 as YFSETQ. Trimming removed 0 bases from V and 6 bases from J, with 16 bases in between. This CDR3 spans 15 amino acids. The DNA for the CDR3 is TGCGCCAGCAGCTTGGATTTAGGGGTGATTGGCGAGCAGTACTTC. Amino acid sequence: CASSLDLGVIGEQYF.

The chain couples TRBV18 to TRBJ2-3; D is unresolved. Germline V gene lookup returns CDR1 KGHSH and CDR2 LQKENI. V lost 0 bases to trimming and J lost 3 bases, with 7 bases between them. There are 14 residues in the CDR3. CDR3: CASSPPVRTDTQYF. Here the CDR3 DNA reads TGTGCCAGCTCACCACCGGTCCGAACAGATACGCAGTATTTT.

The gene calls are TRBV4-2 and TRBJ2-7, with TRBD2 identical over 7 bases. The J segment lost 4 bases and the V segment lost 4 bases, leaving 10 bases of the junction unmatched. This CDR3 contains 15 residues. Germline V gene data show CDR1 as LGHNA and CDR2 as YNFKEQ. The CDR3, as DNA: TGTGCCAGCAGCCGTTGGGGGGGAGCCGTGTACGAGCAGTACTTC. Its translation: CASSRWGGAVYEQYF.

This clonotype was found a few times. The V gene is TRBV4-1, the J gene TRBJ2-2; 14 nucleotides align to TRBD2. V shed 4 bases, J shed 6 bases, and the junction held 4 bases outside the gene matches. Germline V gene data show CDR1 as MGHRA and CDR2 as YSYEKL. The CDR3 is 16 amino acids. CDR3: CASSPGLAGVAGELFF. CDR3 DNA sequence: TGCGCCAGCAGCCCGGGACTAGCGGGAGTGGCCGGGGAGCTGTTTTTT.

This clonotype was found a few times. The J gene is TRBJ2-1, the V gene TRBV11-3; a weak D match, TRBD2 (5 bases). CDR1 and CDR2 from the germline V gene are SGHNT and YENEEA. This CDR3 spans 12 amino acids. V gave up 5 bases and J gave up 9 bases, with 11 bases separating them. CDR3 residues: CASSPYAGEQFF. As DNA, the CDR3 is TGTGCCAGCAGCCCGTACGCGGGTGAGCAGTTCTTC.

V is TRBV21-1 and J is TRBJ2-7; TRBD2 reflects the table's D call only, with no check against the DNA. TRBV21-1 is a recognized pseudogene. The CDR3 runs 12 residues. CDR3 protein: CANFERRHEQYF. Written as DNA, the CDR3 is TGTGCCAACTTTGAAAGGAGGCACGAGCAGTACTTC.

V gene TRBV11-2 combines with J gene TRBJ2-7, with TRBD1 identical over 7 bases. J gave up 4 bases and V 7 bases, and 4 bases lay outside the gene matches. The CDR3 is made up of 12 amino acids. Germline V gives CDR1 SGHAT, CDR2 FQNNGV. CDR3 nucleotides: TGTGCCAGCACCCCAGGGGGATACGAGCAGTACTTC. This sequence encodes CASTPGGYEQYF.

This clonotype was counted at least ten times. The CDR3 region has the DNA TGTGCCAGCAGGGGACAGTCGGTCTACACCGGGGAGCTGTTTTTT. It yields the protein CASRGQSVYTGELFF. The rearrangement uses TRBV12-3 or TRBV12-4 and TRBJ2-2; 7 bases fit TRBD1. The CDR3 contains 15 residues. The ends lost 6 bases at V and 3 bases at J; junction bases unmatched: 7.

V usage is TRBV29-1 and J usage is TRBJ2-5; D gene uncertain. This CDR3 region has 11 residues. Per germline, CDR1 SQVTM and CDR2 ANQGSEA. The ends were cut back, 2 bases at V and 9 bases at J, with 10 bases in the middle. In DNA, the CDR3 is TGCAGCGTTGAAAAAGAATTGGCCCAGTACTTC. It encodes CSVEKELAQYF.

In this sample, this clonotype turned up many times. J is TRBJ1-5 and V is TRBV5-1; D remains ambiguous. The germline CDR1 and CDR2 sequences are SGHRS and YFSETQ. The CDR3 loop spans 14 amino acids. With 0 bases removed from V and 1 base from J, the gap between germline ends came to 5 bases. CDR3 coding DNA: TGCGCCAGCAGCTTGGACGGGAGCAATCAGCCCCAGCATTTT. This gives the protein CASSLDGSNQPQHF.

Comment on this clonotype: A junction boundary mismatches the germline segment, possibly from a read error. CDR3 sequence (DNA): TGCAGTGCTAGAGATCCCAGGAAAGAAACCCAGTACTTC. Its protein is CSARDPRKETQYF. V gene TRBV20-1 combines with J gene TRBJ2-5; no clear D. CDR1 is DFQATT and CDR2 is SNEGSKA in the germline V gene (reference sequence). The CDR3 length is 13 residues.

This clonotype was picked up a small number of times. J is TRBJ2-1 and V is TRBV15; perhaps TRBD2 as D (5 bases). Germline V gene data show CDR1 as LNHNV and CDR2 as YYDKDF (reference sequence). The germline V and J ends were trimmed by 5 bases and 9 bases, with 17 bases remaining between them. The CDR3 has 14 amino acids. This CDR3 is CATSPGTGSGEQFF. The CDR3 DNA reads as TGTGCCACCAGCCCTGGAACGGGGAGTGGTGAGCAGTTCTTC.

This clonotype was detected ten times or more. This rearrangement joins TRBV4-1 to TRBJ2-1; TRBD1 agrees at 12 bases. CDR1 is MGHRA, CDR2 YSYEKL, per germline. Trimming took 4 bases from V and 4 from J; bases not matched to a gene: 2. This CDR3 has 15 residues. CDR3 in DNA: TGCGCCAGCAGCCGGGACAGGGGGCAATACAATGAGCAGTTCTTC. Protein product: CASSRDRGQYNEQFF.

The table lists this clonotype with a few counts. The CDR3: CASSYGDLRWTEAFF. DNA for the CDR3: TGTGCCAGCAGTTATGGGGATCTCCGGTGGACTGAAGCTTTCTTT. This chain connects TRBV25-1 to TRBJ1-1; D unclear. CDR1 and CDR2 from the germline V gene are MGHDK and SYGVNS. This CDR3 spans 15 amino acids. The V and J ends lost 5 bases and 5 bases respectively, with 18 bases between them.

The chain couples TRBV20-1 to TRBJ2-7; 9 positions match TRBD1. Germline V gene data show CDR1 as DFQATT and CDR2 as SNEGSKA (reference sequence). Losses at the gene ends were 6 bases for V and 6 bases for J; bases not matched to a gene: 18. The CDR3 spans 16 residues. CDR3 sequence reads: CSAKRPGTGRVSEQYF. CDR3 in DNA: TGCAGTGCCAAAAGGCCCGGGACAGGGAGGGTTTCCGAGCAGTACTTC.

The chain joins TRBV3-1 to TRBJ1-1; TRBD1 agrees at 11 bases. The germline V gene has CDR1 LGHDT and CDR2 YNNKEL (reference sequence). Losses at the gene ends were 3 bases for V and 5 bases for J; bases not matched to a gene: 8. The CDR3 spans 16 residues. The CDR3 sequence is CASSHRDRGIYTEAFF. CDR3 DNA: TGTGCCAGCAGCCACCGGGACAGGGGGATTTATACTGAAGCTTTCTTT. The variable domain in full, with the rest retrieved from reference TRBV3-1 and TRBJ1-1, is DTAVSQTPKYLVTQMGNDKSIKCEQNLGHDTMYWYKQDSKKFLKIMFSYNNKELIINETVPNRFSPKSPDKAHLNLHINSLELGDSAVYFCASSHRDRGIYTEAFFGQGTRLTVV.

This clonotype showed up just a few times. This chain joins TRBV3-1 and TRBJ1-1; D gene uncertain. V lost 3 bases to trimming and J lost 2 bases, with 10 bases between them. The CDR3 runs to 14 residues. Germline V gene sequence: CDR1 LGHDT, CDR2 YNNKEL (reference sequence). This chain's CDR3 is CASSQAASNTEAFF. CDR3 DNA: TGTGCCAGCAGCCAGGCAGCTTCAAACACTGAAGCTTTCTTT.

This clonotype was counted a few times. The rearrangement uses TRBV20-1 and TRBJ1-2; TRBD1 aligns across 7 bases. This CDR3 has 14 residues. The junction had 6 bases not matched to a gene; V was cut back by 5 bases and J by 0 bases. CDR1 is DFQATT, CDR2 SNEGSKA, per germline (reference sequence). CDR3 bases: TGCAGTGCTTTAACAGGGGTTGCTAACTATGGCTACACCTTC. It codes for CSALTGVANYGYTF.

The rearrangement uses TRBV27 and TRBJ2-3; no clear D gene. Germline CDR1 and CDR2: MNHEY and SMNVEV (reference sequence). With 4 bases removed from V and 0 bases from J, the gap between germline ends came to 14 bases. This CDR3 spans 16 amino acids. CDR3 DNA sequence: TGTGCCAGCAGTTCCTCCGGGCCAACTAGCACAGATACGCAGTATTTT. It encodes CASSSSGPTSTDTQYF.

This chain connects TRBV3-1 to TRBJ1-6; D is ambiguous. The CDR3 sequence is 14 residues long. Germline values: CDR1 LGHDT, CDR2 YNNKEL (reference sequence). The V gene lost 4 bases and the J gene lost 5 bases, with 9 bases spanning the gap. CDR3 DNA sequence: TGTGCCAGCAGCCCGACCGCGAATAATTCACCCCTCCACTTT. Translating gives CASSPTANNSPLHF.

This sequence joins TRBV5-1 and TRBJ2-1; TRBD2 might be the D (7 bases). Trimming pared 3 bases from V and 8 bases from J, leaving 18 bases between. Per the germline V gene, CDR1 is SGHRS and CDR2 is YFSETQ. The length of the CDR3 is 15 residues. CDR3 DNA sequence: TGCGCCAGCAGCTGGCGGGGGCCCACTACGGATGAGCAGTTCTTC. This encodes CASSWRGPTTDEQFF. Variable domain in full (rest from reference TRBV5-1 and TRBJ2-1): KAGVTQTPRYLIKTRGQQVTLSCSPISGHRSVSWYQQTPGQGLQFLFEYFSETQRNKGNFPGRFSGRQFSNSRSEMNVSTLELGDSALYLCASSWRGPTTDEQFFGPGTRLTVL.

The V gene is TRBV7-2, the J gene TRBJ2-1, with 7 nucleotides matching TRBD2. J lost 9 bases, V lost 3 bases, and 8 bases had no gene match. The CDR3 covers 14 residues. Germline lookup yields CDR1 SGHTA and CDR2 FQGNSA. The CDR3 here is CASSLGRREGEQFF. The DNA of the CDR3 is TGTGCCAGCAGCTTGGGCAGAAGGGAGGGTGAGCAGTTCTTC.

This clonotype was counted only a few times. The chain couples TRBV20-1 to TRBJ1-2, with a weak D call TRBD1 (6 bases). CDR3 length: 12 amino acids. The V end lost 3 bases, the J end lost 7 bases, and 12 bases lay between the germline ends. Per the germline V gene, CDR1 is DFQATT and CDR2 is SNEGSKA (reference sequence). Here the CDR3 DNA reads TGCAGTGCTAGGATCGGGGGCGGTGGCTACACCTTC. Protein: CSARIGGGGYTF.

Ten or more counts support this clonotype. The rearrangement links TRBV2 to TRBJ2-2; D may be TRBD1 (5 bases). Trimming stripped 6 bases from V and 4 bases from J, with 6 bases between. The CDR3 is made up of 12 amino acids. Germline V gives CDR1 SNHLY, CDR2 FYNNEI. This CDR3 is CASRGPTGELFF. The CDR3 region has the DNA TGTGCCAGCAGGGGGCCCACCGGGGAGCTGTTTTTT.

This clonotype was counted only a few times. The chain carries TRBV25-1 and TRBJ1-5; D unclear. CDR1 MGHDK and CDR2 SYGVNS come from the germline V gene. This CDR3 region has 13 residues. The ends were cut back, 3 bases at V and 5 bases at J, with 8 bases in the middle. In DNA, the CDR3 is TGTGCCAGCAGTGAGGGAGACCATCAGCCCCAGCATTTT. Amino acids: CASSEGDHQPQHF.

A few counts support this clonotype. The J gene is TRBJ2-2, the V gene TRBV5-1; 12 bases line up with TRBD1. Germline assignment: CDR1 SGHRS and CDR2 YFSETQ. The V segment lost 7 bases and the J segment 6 bases; nucleotides outside the gene matches: 4. CDR3 size: 14 residues. CDR3 coding DNA: TGCGCCAGCTCGGGACAGGGGGCAGCCGGGGAGCTGTTTTTT. This codes for CASSGQGAAGELFF.